Each of the 16 T cell receptor beta chains below was sequenced from the same sample in a study of blood T cell repertoires in COVID-19. Assay: immunoSEQ multiplex PCR; the TCRdb copy retains only in-frame clones and omits some. The table has around 250,000 clones, 86% seen once; the top ten hold about 3%. The specimen was peripheral blood. These receptors originate from a woman younger than 45 with active or convalescent COVID-19.

The genes are TRBV2 and TRBJ1-2; TRBD1 might be the D (5 bases). The CDR3 totals 13 residues. The V gene lost 2 bases and the J gene lost 4 bases, with 8 bases spanning the gap. Germline V gene data show CDR1 as SNHLY and CDR2 as FYNNEI. CDR3 in DNA: TGTGCCAGCAGTGAACAGGGCCTCTATGGCTACACCTTC. This codes for CASSEQGLYGYTF.

The chain recombines TRBV7-2 with TRBJ2-5; D possibly corresponds to TRBD1 (6 bases). The CDR3 length is 14 residues. V gave up 4 bases and J gave up 6 bases, with 15 bases separating them. Germline assignment: CDR1 SGHTA and CDR2 FQGNSA. The CDR3: CASSSRTGLKTQYF. The CDR3 DNA is TGTGCCAGCAGCTCCCGAACAGGGTTGAAGACCCAGTACTTC.

The chain recombines TRBV20-1 with TRBJ2-1; no clear D gene. Trimming removed 5 bases from V and 1 base from J, with 3 bases in between. The CDR3 covers 11 residues. Germline lookup yields CDR1 DFQATT and CDR2 SNEGSKA (reference sequence). In nucleotides, the CDR3 is TGCAGTGCTGTATCCTACAATGAGCAGTTCTTC. It is translated as CSAVSYNEQFF.

This clone has just a few counts. J is TRBJ1-5 and V is TRBV7-9; D is unclear. Trimming shortened V by 4 bases and J by 5 bases, and 12 bases separated the two germline ends. The CDR3 extends over 14 amino acids. Looked up from germline, CDR1 is SEHNR and CDR2 is FQNEAQ (reference sequence). DNA for the CDR3: TGTGCCAGCAGCTCCGTGGGTGGAGATCAGCCCCAGCATTTT. Its protein is CASSSVGGDQPQHF.

The CDR3 here is CASSLQGVGETQYF. The CDR3 region has the DNA TGTGCCAGCAGCCTCCAGGGGGTTGGGGAGACCCAGTACTTC. This rearrangement joins TRBV13 to TRBJ2-5, with 7 bases fitting TRBD1. The germline CDR1 and CDR2 sequences are PRHDT and FYEKMQ (reference sequence). This CDR3 region has 14 residues. V gave up 5 bases and J gave up 5 bases; unmatched junction bases: 8.

V is TRBV19 and J is TRBJ1-4; D might be TRBD1 (5 bases). CDR1 and CDR2 (germline): LNHDA, SQIVND (reference sequence). The CDR3 has 15 amino acids. V was clipped by 6 bases and J by 4 bases, with 15 bases between them. CDR3 sequence reads: CASRQYRTLNEKLFF. The CDR3 DNA reads TGTGCCAGTAGGCAATACAGGACCCTTAATGAAAAACTGTTTTTT.

This clone has just one count. A read error may produce the germline difference seen at one junction end. The chain recombines TRBV23-1 with TRBJ1-1, with a weak D call TRBD1 (5 bases). TRBV23-1 counts as an open reading frame of uncertain function. This CDR3 is built from 15 residues. CDR3 sequence (DNA): TGCGCCAGCAGTTTTCCGGGACTCACGAACACTGAGGCTTTCTTT. Protein sequence: CASSFPGLTNTEAFF.

The V call is TRBV10-1, the J call TRBJ1-1; D ambiguous. This CDR3 has 12 residues. Germline V gene lookup returns CDR1 WNHNN and CDR2 SYGVQD (reference sequence). V was shortened by 10 bases and J by 4 bases, with 13 bases between the two germline ends. The CDR3 is CANRQARTEAFF. The DNA of the CDR3 is TGCGCCAACCGGCAGGCCCGCACTGAAGCTTTCTTT.

V gene TRBV29-1 combines with J gene TRBJ2-5; 10 nucleotides line up with TRBD2. The CDR3 contains 13 residues. Germline trimming cut 4 bases from V and 3 bases from J; bases unmatched to any gene: 2. The germline CDR1 and CDR2 sequences are SQVTM and ANQGSEA. The CDR3, as DNA: TGCAGCGTTGGGACTAGCGGTAAAGAGACCCAGTACTTC. Its translation: CSVGTSGKETQYF.

The genes are TRBV21-1 and TRBJ1-1; the listed D gene, TRBD1, was not tested against the DNA. TRBV21-1 is shown as a pseudogene. The CDR3 loop spans 13 amino acids. CDR3 in amino acids: CASSKGQVAEAFF. CDR3 bases: TGTGCCAGCAGCAAAGGTCAGGTGGCTGAAGCTTTCTTT.

The chain uses TRBV7-9 and TRBJ2-6; 9 bases fit TRBD1. The J segment lost 1 base and the V segment lost 2 bases, leaving 6 bases of the junction unmatched. Looked up from germline, CDR1 is SEHNR and CDR2 is FQNEAQ (reference sequence). This CDR3 is 18 amino acids long. Here the CDR3 DNA reads TGTGCCAGCAGCTTAATAGGGACAGGGCAGTCTGGGGCCAACGTCCTGACTTTC. As protein: CASSLIGTGQSGANVLTF.

This chain connects TRBV5-4 to TRBJ2-5; TRBD2 agrees at 9 bases. V dropped 3 bases and J dropped 3; count of bases not matched to a gene: 6. Per germline, CDR1 SGHNT and CDR2 YYREEE (reference sequence). This CDR3 contains 15 residues. CDR3 nucleotides: TGTGCCAGCAGCTGGACTAGCGCGGGGGAAGAGACCCAGTACTTC. Translated, it gives CASSWTSAGEETQYF.

This clone was observed a single time. The chain employs TRBV27 and TRBJ1-1; D is perhaps TRBD1 (6 bases). Trimming removed 7 bases from V and 0 bases from J, with 9 bases in between. The CDR3 is 13 residues long. Germline CDR1 MNHEY, CDR2 SMNVEV (reference sequence). The chain's CDR3 is CASNGQMNTEAFF. Here the CDR3 DNA reads TGTGCCAGCAACGGACAGATGAACACTGAAGCTTTCTTT.

The J gene is TRBJ1-4, the V gene TRBV6-5; perhaps TRBD1 as D (5 bases). Trimming stripped 0 bases from V and 4 bases from J, with 9 bases between. CDR1 is MNHEY and CDR2 is SVGAGI in the germline V gene. CDR3 length: 15 amino acids. For the CDR3, the DNA is TGTGCCAGCAGTTACTCGGGGCCGCATAATGAAAAACTGTTTTTT. Protein sequence: CASSYSGPHNEKLFF.

This clone was picked up a small number of times. V and J are TRBV7-8 and TRBJ2-7, with D perhaps matching TRBD2 (6 bases). The length of the CDR3 is 14 residues. CDR1 and CDR2 from the germline V gene are SGHVS and FQNEAQ. V gave up 5 bases and J gave up 2 bases, with 13 bases separating them. In DNA form, the CDR3 reads TGTGCCAGCAGCCCCACGACTAGAGCCTACGAGCAGTACTTC. Translation gives CASSPTTRAYEQYF. Variable domain in full (rest from reference TRBV7-8 and TRBJ2-7): GAGVSQSPRYKVAKRGQDVALRCDPISGHVSLFWYQQALGQGPEFLTYFQNEAQLDKSGLPSDRFFAERPEGSVSTLKIQRTQQEDSAVYLCASSPTTRAYEQYFGPGTRLTVT.

This chain uses TRBV4-1 with TRBJ1-2; no clear D. In germline, CDR1 is MGHRA, CDR2 YSYEKL. The CDR3 length is 13 residues. V was pared by 0 bases and J by 4 bases, with 6 bases between. DNA of the CDR3: TGCGCCAGCAGCCAAGATTCCAGCTATGGCTACACCTTC. Translated: CASSQDSSYGYTF.